This T cell receptor beta chain derives from a study of blood T cell repertoires in COVID-19. Study-level background: Samples representing acute and convalescent COVID-19 were sourced from the United States, Italy and Spain. T cells, B-cell-depleted T cells, or PBMCs supplied cDNA or gDNA.

Those enrolled, adults aged 18 to 89 years, came from under 25 US areas. CDR3 length equals 16 residues. J was trimmed by 15 bases and V by 4 bases; bases with no gene match: 20. CDR1 SGHRS and CDR2 YFSETQ come from the germline V gene. Original processing notes: Nucleated cell number was recorded as an estimate derived from reference gene primer amplification. Profiled with immunoSEQ multiplex PCR; TCRdb holds only in-frame clones, not every one. V, J and clone size are taken as reported in that table, and D and trimming were inferred from the DNA itself. The sample comprises roughly 290,000 clones, roughly 85% of which are singletons, and 3.5% to 4.5% rests with the top ten.

Sequenced input: PBMCs or T cells enriched from blood (not recorded which). This clonotype was obtained from a woman aged 25-40 years who had recovered from COVID-19. The genes are TRBV5-1 and TRBJ1-5, with 9 bases lining up with TRBD1. CDR3 DNA: TGCGCCAGCAGCGTAGATCCCGGGACAGGGAAGGGGGTGCGGCATTTT. It codes for CASSVDPGTGKGVRHF.